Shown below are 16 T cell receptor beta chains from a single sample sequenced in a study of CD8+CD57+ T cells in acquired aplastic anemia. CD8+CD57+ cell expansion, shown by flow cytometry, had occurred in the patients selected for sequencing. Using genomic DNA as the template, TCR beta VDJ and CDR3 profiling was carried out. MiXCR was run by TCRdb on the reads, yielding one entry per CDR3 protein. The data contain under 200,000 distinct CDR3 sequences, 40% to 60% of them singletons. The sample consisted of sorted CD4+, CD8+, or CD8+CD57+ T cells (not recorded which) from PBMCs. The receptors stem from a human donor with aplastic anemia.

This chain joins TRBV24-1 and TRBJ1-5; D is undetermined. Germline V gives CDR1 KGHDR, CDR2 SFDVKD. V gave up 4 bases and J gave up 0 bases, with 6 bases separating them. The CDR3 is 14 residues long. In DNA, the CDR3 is TGTGCCACCAGTGACCCAGGTAGCAATCAGCCCCAGCATTTT. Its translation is CATSDPGSNQPQHF.

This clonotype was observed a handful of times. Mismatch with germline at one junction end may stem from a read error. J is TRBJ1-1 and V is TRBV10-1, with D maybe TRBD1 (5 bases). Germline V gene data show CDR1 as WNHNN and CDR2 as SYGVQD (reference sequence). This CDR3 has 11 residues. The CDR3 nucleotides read TGCGCCAGCAGTGAGGAGGGGCGGATGTACTTT. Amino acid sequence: CASSEEGRMYF.

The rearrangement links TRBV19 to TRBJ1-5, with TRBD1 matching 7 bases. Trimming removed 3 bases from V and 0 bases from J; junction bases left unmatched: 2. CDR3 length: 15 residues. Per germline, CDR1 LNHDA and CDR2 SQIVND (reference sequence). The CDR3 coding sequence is TGTGCCAGTAGTATCACAGGGGATAGCAATCAGCCCCAGCATTTT. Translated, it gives CASSITGDSNQPQHF.

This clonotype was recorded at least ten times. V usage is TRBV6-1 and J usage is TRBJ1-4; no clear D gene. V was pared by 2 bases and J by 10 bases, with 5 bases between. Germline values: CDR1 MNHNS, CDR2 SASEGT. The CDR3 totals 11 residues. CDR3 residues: CASSEWGKLFF. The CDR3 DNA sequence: TGTGCCAGCAGTGAATGGGGAAAACTGTTTTTT.

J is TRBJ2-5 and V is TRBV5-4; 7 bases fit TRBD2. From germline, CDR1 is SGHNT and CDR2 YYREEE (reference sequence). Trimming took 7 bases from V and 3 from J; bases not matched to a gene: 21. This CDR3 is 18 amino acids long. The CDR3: CASGLAGRVAGEKETQYF. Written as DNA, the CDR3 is TGTGCCAGCGGCCTGGCCGGGCGAGTTGCGGGAGAGAAAGAGACCCAGTACTTC.

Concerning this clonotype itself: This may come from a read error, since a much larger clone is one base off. The CDR3 DNA reads as TGTGCCAGCAAGCAACCGGGACTAAGCTACGAGCAGTACTTC. It yields the protein CASKQPGLSYEQYF. The rearrangement uses TRBV6-1 and TRBJ2-7, with TRBD2 matching 7 bases. In germline, CDR1 is MNHNS, CDR2 SASEGT. V shed 7 bases and J 3 bases; nucleotides not matched to a gene: 9. The length of the CDR3 is 14 residues.

The CDR3 nucleotides are TGCGCCAGCAGCGATGAGTTTACCTACAATGAGCAGTTCTTC. This translates into CASSDEFTYNEQFF. V gene TRBV5-1 combines with J gene TRBJ2-1; no clear D gene. CDR1 SGHRS and CDR2 YFSETQ come from the germline V gene. Trimming removed 4 bases at V and 2 bases at J, with 10 bases between. The CDR3 runs 14 residues.

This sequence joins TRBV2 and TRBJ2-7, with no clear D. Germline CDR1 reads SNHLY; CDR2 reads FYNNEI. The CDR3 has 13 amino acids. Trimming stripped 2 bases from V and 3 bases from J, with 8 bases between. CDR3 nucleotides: TGTGCCAGCAGTGAAATCGGTCGCTACGAGCAGTACTTC. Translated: CASSEIGRYEQYF.

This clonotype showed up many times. CDR3 coding DNA: TGTGCCAGCAGCGTAGTAGTAGCGGGAGGTACAGATACGCAGTATTTT. It translates to CASSVVVAGGTDTQYF. This chain links TRBV9 with TRBJ2-3, with 10 bases aligning to TRBD2. Trimming at V came to 0 bases and at J to 3 bases, leaving 4 bases not matched to a gene. The CDR3 length is 16 residues. CDR1 and CDR2 (germline): SGDLS, YYNGEE.

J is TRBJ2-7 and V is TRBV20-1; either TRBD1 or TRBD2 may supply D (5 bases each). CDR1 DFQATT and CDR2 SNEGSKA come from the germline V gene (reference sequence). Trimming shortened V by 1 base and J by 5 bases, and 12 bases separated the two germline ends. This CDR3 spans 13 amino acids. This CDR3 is CSARVTSGHEQYF. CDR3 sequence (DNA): TGCAGTGCTAGAGTTACATCGGGGCACGAGCAGTACTTC.

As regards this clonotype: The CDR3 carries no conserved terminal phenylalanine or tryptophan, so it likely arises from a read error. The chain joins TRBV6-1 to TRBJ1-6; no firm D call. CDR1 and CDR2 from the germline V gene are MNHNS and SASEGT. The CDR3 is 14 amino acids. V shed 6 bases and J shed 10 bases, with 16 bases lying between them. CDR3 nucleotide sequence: TGTGCCAGCAGCGTCCTACCCGAAGGCTCACCCCTCCACCTT. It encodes CASSVLPEGSPLHL.

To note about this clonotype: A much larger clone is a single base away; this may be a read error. CDR3 nucleotide sequence: TGTGCCAGCAGCCAATACTACGAGCGGTACTTC. Translation: CASSQYYERYF. The V call is TRBV7-8, the J call TRBJ2-7, with D uncertain. The CDR3 sequence is 11 residues long. Per the germline V gene, CDR1 is SGHVS and CDR2 is FQNEAQ.

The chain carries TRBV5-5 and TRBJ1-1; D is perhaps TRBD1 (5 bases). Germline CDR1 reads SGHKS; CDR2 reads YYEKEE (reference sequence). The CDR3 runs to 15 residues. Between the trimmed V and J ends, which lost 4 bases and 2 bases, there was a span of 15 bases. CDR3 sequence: CASSRWGGDNTEAFF. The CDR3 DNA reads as TGTGCCAGCAGCCGTTGGGGAGGGGATAACACTGAAGCTTTCTTT.

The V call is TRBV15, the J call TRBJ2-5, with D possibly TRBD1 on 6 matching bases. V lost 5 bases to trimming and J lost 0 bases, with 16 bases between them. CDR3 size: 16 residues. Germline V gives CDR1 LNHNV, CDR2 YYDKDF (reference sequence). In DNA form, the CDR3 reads TGTGCCACCAGCCAGCTCAGGGGCCGATACCAAGAGACCCAGTACTTC. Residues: CATSQLRGRYQETQYF.

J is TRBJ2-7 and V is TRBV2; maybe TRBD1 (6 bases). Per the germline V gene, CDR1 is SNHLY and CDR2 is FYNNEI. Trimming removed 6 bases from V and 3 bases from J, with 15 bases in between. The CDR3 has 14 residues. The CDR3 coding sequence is TGTGCCAGCAGCACAGGGACATCCTTCTACGAGCAGTACTTC. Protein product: CASSTGTSFYEQYF.

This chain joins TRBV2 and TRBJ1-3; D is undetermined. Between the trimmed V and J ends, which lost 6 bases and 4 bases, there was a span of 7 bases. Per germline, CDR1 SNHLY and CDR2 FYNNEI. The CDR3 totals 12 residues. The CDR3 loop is CASRGVGNTIYF. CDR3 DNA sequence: TGTGCCAGCAGGGGAGTCGGAAACACCATATATTTT.